This T cell receptor (beta chain) emerged from a study of T cell responses to AZD1222 COVID-19 vaccine. The CDR3 loop spans 14 amino acids. The V end was cut by 4 bases, the J end by 0 bases, with 9 bases between. Germline V gene sequence: CDR1 SGHRS, CDR2 YFSETQ. The protocol was immunoSEQ multiplex PCR, while the TCRdb copy is restricted to in-frame clones and leaves out a portion. Of 130,000 or so clones listed, around 88% are singletons. This TCR derives from an adult in good health. The starting material was peripheral blood, obtained on day 0 of MenACWY control vaccination. This chain joins TRBV5-1 and TRBJ2-3; the D gene could be TRBD1 or TRBD2 (5 bases each). CDR3 region: CASSRDQSTDTQYF. CDR3 bases: TGCGCCAGCAGCCGGGACCAAAGCACAGATACGCAGTATTTT. Drawing the rest from reference TRBV5-1 and TRBJ2-3, the complete variable domain is KAGVTQTPRYLIKTRGQQVTLSCSPISGHRSVSWYQQTPGQGLQFLFEYFSETQRNKGNFPGRFSGRQFSNSRSEMNVSTLELGDSALYLCASSRDQSTDTQYFGPGTRLTVL.